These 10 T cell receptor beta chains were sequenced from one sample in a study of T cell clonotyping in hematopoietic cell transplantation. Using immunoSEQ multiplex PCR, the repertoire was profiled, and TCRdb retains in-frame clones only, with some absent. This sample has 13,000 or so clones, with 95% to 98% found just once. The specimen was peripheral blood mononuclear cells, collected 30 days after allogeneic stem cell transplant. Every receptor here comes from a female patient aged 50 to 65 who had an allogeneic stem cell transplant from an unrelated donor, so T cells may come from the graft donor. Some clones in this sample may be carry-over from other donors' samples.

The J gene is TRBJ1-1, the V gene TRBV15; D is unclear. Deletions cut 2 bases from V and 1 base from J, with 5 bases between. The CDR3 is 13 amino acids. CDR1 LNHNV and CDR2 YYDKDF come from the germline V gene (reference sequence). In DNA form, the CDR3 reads TGTGCCACCAGCAGACAGGAGAACACTGAAGCTTTCTTT. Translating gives CATSRQENTEAFF.

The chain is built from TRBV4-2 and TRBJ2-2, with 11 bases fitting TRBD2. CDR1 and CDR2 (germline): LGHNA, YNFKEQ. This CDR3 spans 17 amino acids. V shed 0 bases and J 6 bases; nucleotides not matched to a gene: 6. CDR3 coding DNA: TGTGCCAGCAGCCAAGAACCTAGCGGGGGGTGGGCCGGGGAGCTGTTTTTT. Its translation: CASSQEPSGGWAGELFF.

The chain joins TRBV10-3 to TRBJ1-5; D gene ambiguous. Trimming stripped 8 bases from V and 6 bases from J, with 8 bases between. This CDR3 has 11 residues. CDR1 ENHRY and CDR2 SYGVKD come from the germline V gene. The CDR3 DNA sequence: TGTGCCATCCGGGTAATTCAGCCCCAGCATTTT. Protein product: CAIRVIQPQHF.

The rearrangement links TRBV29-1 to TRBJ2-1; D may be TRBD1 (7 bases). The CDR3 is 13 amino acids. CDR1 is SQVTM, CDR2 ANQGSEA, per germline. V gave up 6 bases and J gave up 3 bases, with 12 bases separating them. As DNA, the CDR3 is TGCAGCGTCGCGGGACAGTACTACAATGAGCAGTTCTTC. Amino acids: CSVAGQYYNEQFF.

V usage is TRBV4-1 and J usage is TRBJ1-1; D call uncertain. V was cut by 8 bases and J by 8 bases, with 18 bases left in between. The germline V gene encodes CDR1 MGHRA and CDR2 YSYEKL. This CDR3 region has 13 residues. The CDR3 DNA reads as TGCGCCAGCGGGGTTCTCAGGTCAACGGAAGCTTTCTTT. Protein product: CASGVLRSTEAFF.

The CDR3 nucleotides read TGCGCCAGCAGCTTGGCAGGCACATTCTCTGGAAACACCATATATTTT. Protein sequence: CASSLAGTFSGNTIYF. This chain connects TRBV5-1 to TRBJ1-3; D ambiguous. Germline CDR1 reads SGHRS; CDR2 reads YFSETQ. Between the trimmed V and J ends, which lost 0 bases and 0 bases, there was a span of 10 bases. The CDR3 is made up of 16 amino acids.

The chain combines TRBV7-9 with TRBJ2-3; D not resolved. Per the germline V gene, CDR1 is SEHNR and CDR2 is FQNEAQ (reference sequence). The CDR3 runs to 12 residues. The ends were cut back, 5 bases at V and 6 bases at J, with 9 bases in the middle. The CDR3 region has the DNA TGTGCCAGCAGCCAGTTGCCTGATACGCAGTATTTT. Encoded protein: CASSQLPDTQYF.

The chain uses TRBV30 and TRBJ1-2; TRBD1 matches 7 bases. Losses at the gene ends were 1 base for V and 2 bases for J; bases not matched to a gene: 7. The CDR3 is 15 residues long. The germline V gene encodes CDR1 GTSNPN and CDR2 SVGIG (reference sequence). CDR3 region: CAWSDMRGRNYGYTF. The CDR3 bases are TGTGCCTGGAGTGACATGAGGGGGCGCAACTATGGCTACACCTTC.

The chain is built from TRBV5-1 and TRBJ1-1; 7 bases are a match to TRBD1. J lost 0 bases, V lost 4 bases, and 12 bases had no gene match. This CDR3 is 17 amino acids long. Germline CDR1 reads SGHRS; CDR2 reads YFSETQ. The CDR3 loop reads CASSVPGQSSLNTEAFF. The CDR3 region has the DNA TGCGCCAGCAGCGTCCCGGGACAGTCAAGCCTGAACACTGAAGCTTTCTTT.

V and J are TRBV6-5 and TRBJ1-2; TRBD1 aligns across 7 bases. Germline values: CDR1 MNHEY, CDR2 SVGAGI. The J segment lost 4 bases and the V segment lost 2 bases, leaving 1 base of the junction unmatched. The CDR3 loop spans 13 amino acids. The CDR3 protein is CASSYEGAYGYTF. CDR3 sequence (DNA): TGTGCCAGCAGTTACGAGGGGGCCTATGGCTACACCTTC.